This T cell receptor (beta chain) was sequenced during a study of regulatory T cells in long-lasting Graves disease. Whole-study results and caveats: Graves' patients with persistent disease showed TCR diversity lower than patients newly diagnosed.

Regarding time point: persistent/refractory GD, antithyroid drugs over 5 years with positive TRAb. The TCR library was made from RNA extracted from PBMCs. This clonotype was observed a handful of times. The antigen is not known. To make TCR beta libraries, researchers used iRepertoire HTBI primers and Arm-PCR of CDR3 regions. TCRdb used MiXCR to reprocess the multiplex PCR reads, holding one entry per CDR3 protein. The table has 650,000 to 850,000 distinct CDR3 sequences, approximately 31% seen once. J gave up 1 base and V 11 bases, and 8 bases lay outside the gene matches. The CDR3 loop spans 17 amino acids.

The receptor comes from a female donor with Graves disease. This chain connects TRBV12-3 or TRBV12-4 to TRBJ2-2, with 15 bases lining up with TRBD2. This material consisted of peripheral blood mononuclear cells (PBMCs), taken when the disease was refractory, from a patient treated with antithyroid drugs. The CDR3 DNA is TGTGCCTTAGGACTAGCGGGAGGGTCGTGGAACACCGGGGAGCTGTTTTTT. Its protein product is CALGLAGGSWNTGELFF.